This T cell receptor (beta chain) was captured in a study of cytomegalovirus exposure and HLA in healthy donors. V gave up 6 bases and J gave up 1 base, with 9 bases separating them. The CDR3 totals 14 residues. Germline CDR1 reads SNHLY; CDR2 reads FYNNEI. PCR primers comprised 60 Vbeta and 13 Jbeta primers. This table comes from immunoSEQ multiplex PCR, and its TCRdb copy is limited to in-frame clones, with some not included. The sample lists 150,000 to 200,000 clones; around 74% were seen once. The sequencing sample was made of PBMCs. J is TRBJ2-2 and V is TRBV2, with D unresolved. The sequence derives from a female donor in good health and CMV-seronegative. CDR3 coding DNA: TGTGCCAGCAGGTGGGCGCGGAACACCGGGGAGCTGTTTTTT. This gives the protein CASRWARNTGELFF.